The rows below give T cell receptor beta chains drawn from one sample of a study of radiotherapy plus CTLA-4 blockade in lung cancer. The table came from immunoSEQ multiplex PCR; TCRdb's copy has only in-frame clones and leaves some out. The table includes around 63,000 clones, 76% detected once. This specimen consisted of peripheral blood, obtained from a patient treated with radiotherapy plus ipilimumab. Receptors were obtained from a human donor with non-small cell lung cancer whose response to radiotherapy plus ipilimumab could not be evaluated. Some clones in this sample may be carry-over from other donors' samples. The CDR3 runs from the conserved cysteine through the conserved F or W.

V gene,CDR3 protein
TRBV27,CASSLMGGNEQFF
TRBV7-9,CASSLGGNSYEQYF
TRBV7-6,CASSFGGDSPLHF
TRBV5-5,CASSLGTGGGQPQHF
TRBV11-1,CASSLTTGVGNSPLHF
TRBV2,CASRQHTTNEKLFF
TRBV5-1,CASSPGGWETQYF
TRBV2,CASSEGITGQEAFF
TRBV5-1,CASRGENYNEQFF
TRBV2,CASTGQARLETQYF
TRBV9,CASSVGSGGGNTQYF
TRBV5-1,CASSQLAGREETQYF
TRBV9,CASSADRGGDTEAFF
TRBV10-1,CASPWDRGNTIYF
TRBV2,CASNRPAGGTHTQYF
TRBV2,CASSDPSGNTIYF
TRBV7-8,CASTGDIGREQYF
TRBV2,CASSGKGGMTYEQYF
TRBV5-4,CASSLARGVSPLHF
TRBV4-2,CASSQLWGDRAGYTF
TRBV6-5,CASSQVAKNIQYF
TRBV5-6,CASSSPITQGSTDTQYF
TRBV7-2,CASSSLTGANSPLHF
TRBV19,CASSSVDRGTEAFF
TRBV28,CASRQWDLARGVEEKLFF
TRBV5-1,CASSLLARGFYSNQPQHF
TRBV5-1,CASSLGDSLQETQYF
TRBV19,CASSLAGGTPNTEAFF
TRBV28,CASRPWGDPPQETQYF
TRBV28,CASRSGTGLYEQYF
TRBV5-4,CASSIQGAGQETQYF
TRBV29-1,CSGSTGTNEKLFF
TRBV5-1,CASSLGWQGETEAFF
TRBV19,CASSILDREATNEKLFF
TRBV7-2,CASSPQGEGMGYTF
TRBV29-1,CSTTGTSVSEQYF
TRBV28,CASSLYTGGTEAFF
TRBV2,CASSEGAGGKGNTIYF
TRBV5-1,CASSLGQGADGYTF
TRBV5-4,CASSPQRGTEAFF
TRBV27,CASRAGSTPLHF
TRBV28,CASSLGGGNQPQHF
TRBV25-1,CASSDSEGGANTGELFF
TRBV27,CASSSYPGYEQYF
TRBV6-5,CASSNRGPNQPQHF
TRBV6-1,CASQTGPSNYGYTF
TRBV7-2,CASSPDRASYEQYF
TRBV6-5,CASSYEGGNTIYF
TRBV7-9,CASSPEGAVHTQYF